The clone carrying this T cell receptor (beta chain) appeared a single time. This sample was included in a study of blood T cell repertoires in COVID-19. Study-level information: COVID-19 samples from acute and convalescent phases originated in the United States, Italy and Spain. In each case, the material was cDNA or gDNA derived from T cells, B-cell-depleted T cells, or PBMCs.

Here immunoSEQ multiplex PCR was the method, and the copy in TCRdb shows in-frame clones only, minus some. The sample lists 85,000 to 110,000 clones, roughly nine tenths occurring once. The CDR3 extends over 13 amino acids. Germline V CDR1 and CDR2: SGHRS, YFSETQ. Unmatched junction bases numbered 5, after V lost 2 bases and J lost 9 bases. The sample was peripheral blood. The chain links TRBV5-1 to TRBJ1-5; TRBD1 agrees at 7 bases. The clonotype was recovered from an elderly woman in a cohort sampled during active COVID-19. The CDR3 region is CASSLQGHGPQHF. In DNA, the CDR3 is TGCGCCAGCAGCTTACAGGGGCACGGGCCCCAGCATTTT.